The 31 T cell receptor beta chains listed next were all sequenced from one sample in a study of CD8+ T cells in alopecia areata. After isolation, RNA underwent reverse transcription to generate cDNA as the sequencing template. This table comes from immunoSEQ multiplex PCR, and its TCRdb copy is limited to in-frame clones, with some not included. The sample lists around 80,000 clones; approximately 50% were seen once. Sequenced sample: NKG2D-high CD8+ T cells sorted from blood. The source of these receptors is a human donor with alopecia areata.

This clone was seen a handful of times. The chain employs TRBV29-1 and TRBJ2-5; 7 bases align to TRBD1. After removal of 7 bases from V and 2 bases from J, the junction contained 7 bases not matched to a gene. Per the germline V gene, CDR1 is SQVTM and CDR2 is ANQGSEA. The CDR3 contains 13 residues. In DNA form, the CDR3 reads TGCAGCGCCCGGGACAGACTGCAAGAGACCCAGTACTTC. Its translation is CSARDRLQETQYF. Full variable domain (remainder filled in from reference TRBV29-1 and TRBJ2-5): SAVISQKPSRDICQRGTSLTIQCQVDSQVTMMFWYRQQPGQSLTLIATANQGSEATYESGFVIDKFPISRPNLTFSTLTVSNMSPEDSSIYLCSARDRLQETQYFGPGTRLLVL.

The V and J genes are TRBV5-1 and TRBJ1-1; D perhaps matches TRBD1 (6 bases). The V end lost 7 bases, the J end lost 0 bases, and 13 bases lay between the germline ends. The CDR3 extends over 14 amino acids. The germline V gene encodes CDR1 SGHRS and CDR2 YFSETQ. The CDR3 loop reads CASGSGALNTEAFF. The CDR3 coding sequence is TGCGCCAGCGGGTCAGGGGCTTTGAACACTGAAGCTTTCTTT.

This clone was seen more than once but under ten times. V gene TRBV14 combines with J gene TRBJ2-1; D call uncertain. The CDR3 spans 14 residues. V was shortened by 3 bases and J by 8 bases, with 14 bases between the two germline ends. Germline V gene lookup returns CDR1 SGHDN and CDR2 FVKESK. The CDR3 reads CASSQVTLVDEQFF. In DNA, the CDR3 is TGTGCCAGCAGCCAGGTTACGCTCGTCGATGAGCAGTTCTTC.

A few counts support this clone. This chain links TRBV9 with TRBJ2-7; D may match TRBD1 or TRBD2 (6 bases each). The germline V gene encodes CDR1 SGDLS and CDR2 YYNGEE. This CDR3 contains 16 residues. Trimming took off 3 bases at V and 0 bases at J, with 16 bases between the two ends. CDR3 sequence (DNA): TGTGCCAGCAGCGGCTCTTTCGAGGGGGGCTCCTACGAGCAGTACTTC. Protein: CASSGSFEGGSYEQYF.

The rearrangement uses TRBV27 and TRBJ2-7; tentatively, D is TRBD1 (5 bases). The CDR3 extends over 15 amino acids. From germline, CDR1 is MNHEY and CDR2 SMNVEV (reference sequence). V dropped 1 base and J dropped 0 bases, with 10 bases sitting between them. DNA of the CDR3: TGTGCCAGCAGTTTATACCCCGACAGCTCCTACGAGCAGTACTTC. Protein product: CASSLYPDSSYEQYF.

The table lists this clone with a few counts. The V call is TRBV28, the J call TRBJ2-1; TRBD2 matches 10 bases. CDR1 is MDHEN and CDR2 is SYDVKM in the germline V gene. V dropped 5 bases and J dropped 8; count of bases not matched to a gene: 15. This CDR3 has 17 amino acids. This CDR3 is CASSPTTRAGGPYEQFF. The CDR3 nucleotides are TGTGCCAGCAGTCCTACGACTAGAGCGGGAGGGCCGTATGAGCAGTTCTTC.

This clone is a singleton in its sample. V gene TRBV11-2 combines with J gene TRBJ2-7; the D gene is possibly TRBD2 (5 bases). The germline V gene has CDR1 SGHAT and CDR2 FQNNGV. Trimming pared 2 bases from V and 2 bases from J, leaving 10 bases between. The CDR3 length is 14 residues. DNA of the CDR3: TGTGCCAGCAGCTTATTCGCCGGGACCTACGAGCAGTACTTC. This encodes CASSLFAGTYEQYF. Combining the CDR3 with reference TRBV11-2 and TRBJ2-7 gives the whole variable domain EAGVAQSPRYKIIEKRQSVAFWCNPISGHATLYWYQQILGQGPKLLIQFQNNGVVDDSQLPKDRFSAERLKGVDSTLKIQPAKLEDSAVYLCASSLFAGTYEQYFGPGTRLTVT.

Only a few counts were recorded for this clone. This sequence joins TRBV27 and TRBJ2-1; D call uncertain. The CDR3 has 12 amino acids. V lost 2 bases, J lost 7 bases, and 6 bases lay in between. Germline CDR1 reads MNHEY; CDR2 reads SMNVEV (reference sequence). The CDR3 sequence: CASSLPGNEQFF. CDR3 bases: TGTGCCAGCAGTTTACCCGGAAATGAGCAGTTCTTC.

The genes are TRBV29-1 and TRBJ1-1; unclear D gene. V dropped 3 bases and J dropped 11 bases, with 22 bases sitting between them. This CDR3 spans 14 amino acids. Germline loops: CDR1 SQVTM, CDR2 ANQGSEA. This CDR3 is CSVDLHSLGRLAFF. CDR3 bases: TGCAGCGTTGACCTACACAGCCTCGGGAGACTGGCTTTCTTT.

The V gene is TRBV30, the J gene TRBJ1-1, with TRBD1 matching 9 bases. The germline V gene has CDR1 GTSNPN and CDR2 SVGIG (reference sequence). The CDR3 is made up of 14 amino acids. V trimming: 1 base; J trimming: 5 bases; junction bases outside the gene matches: 5. CDR3 nucleotides: TGTGCCTGGAGTGGGGGACAGGGATGGACTGAAGCTTTCTTT. Residues: CAWSGGQGWTEAFF.

This clone was seen a single time. This rearrangement joins TRBV5-1 to TRBJ1-5, with 7 positions matching TRBD1. V lost 4 bases and J lost 4; bases outside the gene matches: 8. The CDR3 runs 15 residues. Germline V gene sequence: CDR1 SGHRS, CDR2 YFSETQ. The CDR3 DNA reads TGCGCCAGCAGCGCCGGGACAGATGAAAATCAGCCCCAGCATTTT. Protein product: CASSAGTDENQPQHF.

The V and J genes are TRBV27 and TRBJ1-1; no firm D call. The ends were cut back, 8 bases at V and 4 bases at J, with 14 bases in the middle. The CDR3 loop spans 13 amino acids. Germline V gives CDR1 MNHEY, CDR2 SMNVEV (reference sequence). CDR3 DNA: TGTGCCAGCGCTCTCGGAGGAAGCACTGAAGCTTTCTTT. Protein product: CASALGGSTEAFF.

This clone has a single count. The chain has TRBV28 and TRBJ1-5, with D possibly TRBD1 on 5 matching bases. Germline V gene lookup returns CDR1 MDHEN and CDR2 SYDVKM. V was trimmed by 7 bases and J by 7 bases, leaving 17 bases between them. This CDR3 comprises 14 residues. This chain's CDR3 is CASNPVGGSQPQHF. The CDR3 region has the DNA TGTGCCAGCAACCCGGTGGGGGGATCCCAGCCCCAGCATTTT.

This chain connects TRBV29-1 to TRBJ2-1; no firm D call. Trimming removed 4 bases from V and 5 bases from J, with 12 bases in between. The CDR3 length is 13 residues. The germline V gene has CDR1 SQVTM and CDR2 ANQGSEA. Here the CDR3 reads CSVGDFPDNEQFF. In DNA form, the CDR3 reads TGCAGCGTTGGAGACTTCCCGGACAATGAGCAGTTCTTC.

J is TRBJ2-7 and V is TRBV11-2, with D possibly being TRBD2 (7 bases). V was pared by 1 base and J by 3 bases, with 13 bases between. The CDR3 contains 15 residues. Per germline, CDR1 SGHAT and CDR2 FQNNGV. The CDR3 nucleotides read TGTGCCAGCAGCTTAGGGGGAGGGGACATCTACGAGCAGTACTTC. It translates to CASSLGGGDIYEQYF. The full variable domain, with the rest looked up from reference TRBV11-2 and TRBJ2-7, is EAGVAQSPRYKIIEKRQSVAFWCNPISGHATLYWYQQILGQGPKLLIQFQNNGVVDDSQLPKDRFSAERLKGVDSTLKIQPAKLEDSAVYLCASSLGGGDIYEQYFGPGTRLTVT.

The chain links TRBV11-2 to TRBJ2-1; 9 bases are shared with TRBD2. J gave up 3 bases and V 6 bases, and 9 bases lay outside the gene matches. Germline CDR1 reads SGHAT; CDR2 reads FQNNGV. The CDR3 extends over 16 amino acids. The CDR3 nucleotides read TGTGCCAGCAGGTACCACCTAGCGGGGCACTACAATGAGCAGTTCTTC. It codes for CASRYHLAGHYNEQFF.

Of note for this clone: Other DNA sequences in this sample translate to the same CDR3. This chain links TRBV27 with TRBJ2-7; no reliable D call. Germline V gene lookup returns CDR1 MNHEY and CDR2 SMNVEV (reference sequence). This CDR3 comprises 12 residues. Trimming removed 5 bases at V and 3 bases at J, with 8 bases between. The CDR3 bases are TGTGCCAGCAGTCTCCTCGGCTACGAGCAGTACTTC. Translated, it gives CASSLLGYEQYF.

This clone has only a few counts. V usage is TRBV29-1 and J usage is TRBJ2-7; D is perhaps TRBD1 or TRBD2 (5 bases each). The V and J ends lost 5 bases and 1 base respectively, with 12 bases between them. The germline gives CDR1 SQVTM, CDR2 ANQGSEA. This CDR3 region has 13 residues. CDR3 nucleotide sequence: TGCAGCGTTATGCCCAGGGAGTCCTACGAGCAGTACTTC. Protein product: CSVMPRESYEQYF.

The genes are TRBV29-1 and TRBJ1-4; D uncertain. V was cut by 4 bases and J by 1 base, with 7 bases left in between. CDR1 is SQVTM, CDR2 ANQGSEA, per germline. This CDR3 contains 13 residues. The CDR3 here is CSVARETNEKLFF. In nucleotides, the CDR3 is TGCAGCGTTGCACGGGAAACTAATGAAAAACTGTTTTTT.

V usage is TRBV4-1 and J usage is TRBJ2-1; D remains unclear. The CDR3 has 14 residues. Trimming pared 6 bases from V and 2 bases from J, leaving 11 bases between. Germline CDR1 MGHRA, CDR2 YSYEKL. CDR3 sequence reads: CASSLVETYNEQFF. The CDR3 nucleotides are TGCGCCAGCAGTCTGGTCGAAACCTACAATGAGCAGTTCTTC.

V and J are TRBV2 and TRBJ2-7, with 9 bases identical to TRBD1. This CDR3 is 15 amino acids long. Looked up from germline, CDR1 is SNHLY and CDR2 is FYNNEI. Trimming took 6 bases from V and 7 from J; bases not matched to a gene: 13. Written as DNA, the CDR3 is TGTGCCAGCAGGGGGACAGGGTTTGTTTCGTATGAGCAGTACTTC. This encodes CASRGTGFVSYEQYF.

The rearrangement joins TRBV29-1 to TRBJ1-2; D remains ambiguous. Germline V gene data show CDR1 as SQVTM and CDR2 as ANQGSEA. The CDR3 has 13 amino acids. CDR3 sequence: CSVERTESYGYTF. DNA for the CDR3: TGCAGTGTCGAAAGGACTGAGAGCTATGGCTACACCTTC.

This clone was seen a handful of times. This sequence joins TRBV7-9 and TRBJ2-3; 7 positions match TRBD2. V was clipped by 5 bases and J by 6 bases; unmatched bases: 14. From germline, CDR1 is SEHNR and CDR2 FQNEAQ (reference sequence). CDR3 length: 16 residues. CDR3 region: CASSPSPSGREDTQYF. CDR3 DNA: TGTGCCAGCAGCCCCTCACCTAGCGGAAGGGAGGATACGCAGTATTTT.

A few counts support this clone. The gene calls are TRBV11-2 and TRBJ2-5, with unresolved D. The CDR3 has 15 residues. Germline values: CDR1 SGHAT, CDR2 FQNNGV. Trimming removed 2 bases at V and 1 base at J, with 11 bases between. In nucleotides, the CDR3 is TGTGCCAGCAGCTTATTCCATGACTTCCAAGAGACCCAGTACTTC. Protein product: CASSLFHDFQETQYF.

The chain employs TRBV30 and TRBJ2-7; D unresolved. The length of the CDR3 is 12 residues. Germline CDR1 and CDR2: GTSNPN and SVGIG (reference sequence). Trimming removed 4 bases from V and 2 bases from J, with 9 bases in between. The CDR3 sequence is CAWIEDPYEQYF. The CDR3 DNA follows: TGTGCCTGGATCGAGGACCCCTACGAGCAGTACTTC.

This chain links TRBV13 with TRBJ2-7; no definite D call. Trimming cost V 5 bases and J 1 base, with 6 bases left between them. Germline V gene sequence: CDR1 PRHDT, CDR2 FYEKMQ (reference sequence). The CDR3 is made up of 12 amino acids. This chain's CDR3 is CASSQRSYEQYF. The CDR3 DNA sequence: TGTGCCAGCAGCCAAAGGTCCTACGAGCAGTACTTC.

The CDR3 reads CAISGNTGELFF. In DNA form, the CDR3 reads TGTGCCATCTCGGGTAACACCGGGGAGCTGTTTTTT. The V call is TRBV27, the J call TRBJ2-2; D unclear. The CDR3 has 12 amino acids. Trimming removed 10 bases at V and 2 bases at J, with 8 bases between. CDR1 is MNHEY and CDR2 is SMNVEV in the germline V gene (reference sequence).

The rearrangement joins TRBV27 to TRBJ2-3; no clear D gene. V was cut by 7 bases and J by 5 bases, with 7 bases left in between. CDR3 length: 11 residues. CDR1 is MNHEY and CDR2 is SMNVEV in the germline V gene (reference sequence). CDR3 in DNA: TGTGCCAGCACTTCGTTAGATACGCAGTATTTT. This sequence encodes CASTSLDTQYF.

The rearrangement links TRBV4-1 to TRBJ1-5; D remains unclear. The V gene's germline CDR1 is MGHRA and CDR2 YSYEKL. Trimming took off 0 bases at V and 4 bases at J, with 4 bases between the two ends. The CDR3 length is 13 residues. The CDR3 spells CASSQDGNQPQHF. Written as DNA, the CDR3 is TGCGCCAGCAGCCAAGATGGTAATCAGCCCCAGCATTTT.

V is TRBV7-8 and J is TRBJ2-7; D uncertain. In germline, CDR1 is SGHVS, CDR2 FQNEAQ. The V end lost 1 base, the J end lost 0 bases, and 4 bases lay between the germline ends. CDR3 length: 13 residues. Written as DNA, the CDR3 is TGTGCCAGCAGCTTAGACGTCTCCTACGAGCAGTACTTC. Protein: CASSLDVSYEQYF.

V usage is TRBV2 and J usage is TRBJ2-7, with D perhaps matching TRBD1 (6 bases). V was shortened by 8 bases and J by 5 bases, with 16 bases between the two germline ends. There are 13 residues in the CDR3. Per the germline V gene, CDR1 is SNHLY and CDR2 is FYNNEI. CDR3 sequence (DNA): TGTGCCAGCTCCCTGTCGACAGGACACGAGCAGTACTTC. Amino acid sequence: CASSLSTGHEQYF. Full variable domain (remainder filled in from reference TRBV2 and TRBJ2-7): EPEVTQTPSHQVTQMGQEVILRCVPISNHLYFYWYRQILGQKVEFLVSFYNNEISEKSEIFDDQFSVERPDGSNFTLKIRSTKLEDSAMYFCASSLSTGHEQYFGPGTRLTVT.